The 22 T cell receptor beta chains listed next were all sequenced from one sample in a study of shared clonotypes between healthy human individuals. CD8 cells regarded as naive lacked CD45RO, were positively chosen for CCR7, and omitted terminally differentiated effector memory CD45RA+ cells. Clones were sequenced by immunoSEQ multiplex PCR, and TCRdb holds only the in-frame ones, with some missing. The data contain roughly 810,000 clones, roughly 96% of them singletons. The specimen sequenced was naive CD8+ T cells sorted from blood. The receptors stem from a young man in good health.

The chain carries TRBV7-9 and TRBJ2-3; perhaps TRBD1 as D (5 bases). V was clipped by 6 bases and J by 1 base, with 17 bases between them. This CDR3 contains 16 residues. Germline assignment: CDR1 SEHNR and CDR2 FQNEAQ (reference sequence). The CDR3 region has the DNA TGTGCCAGCAGGTCCCTCCTACAGGCGGGCACAGATACGCAGTATTTT. Translating it yields CASRSLLQAGTDTQYF.

This clone occurred once. The rearrangement links TRBV27 to TRBJ2-7; D perhaps matches TRBD1 (6 bases). V was pared by 1 base and J by 4 bases, with 14 bases between. Germline CDR1 is MNHEY and CDR2 is SMNVEV (reference sequence). This CDR3 is 15 amino acids long. DNA of the CDR3: TGTGCCAGCAGTTTATATGGAGGACAGCCTTACGAGCAGTACTTC. As protein: CASSLYGGQPYEQYF.

This clone was detected only a few times. The rearrangement uses TRBV11-1 and TRBJ2-3; the match to TRBD2 covers 15 bases. This CDR3 is 18 amino acids long. Per germline, CDR1 SGHAT and CDR2 FQDESV (reference sequence). The V gene end was trimmed by 1 base and the J gene end by 5 bases; junction bases not matched to a gene: 7. The CDR3 protein is CASSLGTSGRAGIDTQYF. CDR3 nucleotides: TGTGCCAGCAGCTTAGGGACTAGCGGGAGGGCCGGTATAGATACGCAGTATTTT.

V and J are TRBV6-5 and TRBJ2-3; TRBD2 aligns across 9 bases. Germline trimming cut 6 bases from V and 3 bases from J; bases unmatched to any gene: 4. CDR1 MNHEY and CDR2 SVGAGI come from the germline V gene. The CDR3 spans 14 residues. The CDR3 reads CASSGTSPTDTQYF. The CDR3 DNA follows: TGTGCCAGCAGCGGGACTAGCCCTACAGATACGCAGTATTTT.

The chain recombines TRBV4-1 with TRBJ2-1; no firm D call. Trimming stripped 8 bases from V and 8 bases from J, with 10 bases between. Germline CDR1 and CDR2: MGHRA and YSYEKL. The CDR3 is 11 residues long. The CDR3 coding sequence is TGCGCCAGCCGCGGCCTAGATGAGCAGTTCTTC. The encoded protein is CASRGLDEQFF.

CDR3 nucleotides: TGTGCCAGCAGCCAAACATCTACCCCGGGTATACGATGGGGGGACACATACAATGAGCAGTTCTTC. Encoded protein: CASSQTSTPGIRWGDTYNEQFF. The genes are TRBV14 and TRBJ2-1; D tentatively fits TRBD1 or TRBD2 (6 bases each). Trimming removed 2 bases at V and 4 bases at J, with 33 bases between. Per the germline V gene, CDR1 is SGHDN and CDR2 is FVKESK. This CDR3 has 22 amino acids.

The chain couples TRBV6-5 to TRBJ2-7; D tentatively fits TRBD1 or TRBD2 (5 bases each). This CDR3 is built from 13 residues. Trimming took off 6 bases at V and 1 base at J, with 10 bases between the two ends. Germline V CDR1 and CDR2: MNHEY, SVGAGI. CDR3 loop: CASSFGTSYEQYF. The CDR3 coding sequence is TGTGCCAGCAGCTTCGGGACGTCCTACGAGCAGTACTTC.

V is TRBV7-8 and J is TRBJ1-5; 7 nucleotides match TRBD1. V dropped 5 bases and J dropped 4; count of bases not matched to a gene: 8. The CDR3 has 15 residues. Germline V gene lookup returns CDR1 SGHVS and CDR2 FQNEAQ. The DNA of the CDR3 is TGTGCCAGCAGCAAGCGGGACAGCCGAAATCAGCCCCAGCATTTT. It encodes CASSKRDSRNQPQHF.

This chain links TRBV7-8 with TRBJ2-3; the match to TRBD2 covers 10 bases. V lost 5 bases and J lost 4; bases outside the gene matches: 6. Germline V lookup: CDR1 SGHVS, CDR2 FQNEAQ. CDR3 size: 15 residues. The CDR3 is CASSASGSTADTQYF. CDR3 nucleotides: TGTGCCAGCAGCGCTAGCGGGAGCACAGCAGATACGCAGTATTTT.

The V call is TRBV27, the J call TRBJ1-1; TRBD1 agrees at 8 bases. V lost 10 bases to trimming and J lost 3 bases; unmatched junction nucleotides: 19. The CDR3 spans 17 residues. Germline CDR1 MNHEY, CDR2 SMNVEV (reference sequence). CDR3 sequence reads: CATAGRKMGQADTEAFF. CDR3 bases: TGTGCCACCGCAGGGCGAAAGATGGGACAGGCCGACACTGAAGCTTTCTTT.

This rearrangement joins TRBV4-1 to TRBJ2-7, with D perhaps matching TRBD1 (6 bases). Germline CDR1 reads MGHRA; CDR2 reads YSYEKL. The CDR3 totals 17 residues. V was shortened by 0 bases and J by 1 base, with 16 bases between the two germline ends. The CDR3 loop is CASSQDHMFQGSYEQYF. In DNA, the CDR3 is TGCGCCAGCAGCCAAGATCATATGTTTCAGGGGTCCTACGAGCAGTACTTC.

The rearrangement joins TRBV7-6 to TRBJ1-1; 7 nucleotides line up with TRBD1. V shed 5 bases and J 2 bases; nucleotides not matched to a gene: 11. There are 16 residues in the CDR3. CDR1 is SGHVS and CDR2 is FNYEAQ in the germline V gene. CDR3 protein: CASSPPRGGINTEAFF. The DNA of the CDR3 is TGTGCCAGCAGCCCCCCCAGGGGGGGCATAAACACTGAAGCTTTCTTT. The complete variable domain, with remaining parts taken from reference TRBV7-6 and TRBJ1-1, reads GAGVSQSPRYKVTKRGQDVALRCDPISGHVSLYWYRQALGQGPEFLTYFNYEAQQDKSGLPNDRFSAERPEGSISTLTIQRTEQRDSAMYRCASSPPRGGINTEAFFGQGTRLTVV.

This chain connects TRBV27 to TRBJ2-7, with 9 bases that match TRBD1. The CDR3 has 15 amino acids. Trimming removed 5 bases from V and 0 bases from J; junction bases left unmatched: 5. Germline CDR1 is MNHEY and CDR2 is SMNVEV (reference sequence). Written as DNA, the CDR3 is TGTGCCAGCAGTCCCGGGACAGGGCTCTCCTACGAGCAGTACTTC. Protein sequence: CASSPGTGLSYEQYF.

The V and J genes are TRBV7-8 and TRBJ2-7; 14 bases map to TRBD2. The CDR3 extends over 19 amino acids. Germline CDR1 reads SGHVS; CDR2 reads FQNEAQ. Trimming at V came to 4 bases and at J to 0 bases, leaving 11 bases not matched to a gene. The CDR3 spells CASSSPGLAGEGPSYEQYF. The CDR3 DNA reads as TGTGCCAGCAGCTCCCCGGGACTAGCGGGAGAGGGGCCCTCCTACGAGCAGTACTTC.

As for this clone: This CDR3 is also generated by other DNA sequences in the sample. The chain links TRBV19 to TRBJ2-7; D possibly uses TRBD1 or TRBD2 (5 bases each). The CDR3 contains 14 residues. Germline loops: CDR1 LNHDA, CDR2 SQIVND (reference sequence). V gave up 3 bases and J gave up 0 bases, with 9 bases separating them. CDR3 sequence reads: CASSITGASYEQYF. CDR3 nucleotides: TGTGCCAGTAGTATTACCGGGGCCTCCTACGAGCAGTACTTC. Drawing the rest from reference TRBV19 and TRBJ2-7, the complete variable domain is DGGITQSPKYLFRKEGQNVTLSCEQNLNHDAMYWYRQDPGQGLRLIYYSQIVNDFQKGDIAEGYSVSREKKESFPLTVTSAQKNPTAFYLCASSITGASYEQYFGPGTRLTVT.

The V call is TRBV7-6, the J call TRBJ2-1, with 10 bases fitting TRBD2. This CDR3 spans 18 amino acids. The germline V gene has CDR1 SGHVS and CDR2 FNYEAQ. Trimming cost V 3 bases and J 6 bases; bases outside gene matches: 14. Here the CDR3 reads CASSFFAPQASGSNEQFF. In nucleotides, the CDR3 is TGTGCCAGCAGCTTTTTTGCCCCCCAGGCTAGCGGGAGCAATGAGCAGTTCTTC.

The chain combines TRBV6-1 with TRBJ2-7; TRBD1 agrees at 7 bases. The CDR3 runs 16 residues. Germline values: CDR1 MNHNS, CDR2 SASEGT. The V and J ends lost 4 bases and 3 bases, in that order; junction bases with no gene match: 12. The CDR3 here is CASSGRGTAPVYEQYF. The DNA for the CDR3 is TGTGCCAGCAGTGGAAGGGGGACAGCACCGGTCTACGAGCAGTACTTC.

The J gene is TRBJ1-5, the V gene TRBV5-8; possibly TRBD1 for D (5 bases). CDR1 is SGHTS, CDR2 YDEGEE, per germline. CDR3 length: 18 residues. The V gene lost 1 base and the J gene lost 3 bases, with 20 bases spanning the gap. As DNA, the CDR3 is TGTGCCAGCAGCTTGATTTGGGGGACGGATGTAATCAATCAGCCCCAGCATTTT. Protein product: CASSLIWGTDVINQPQHF.

The chain is built from TRBV9 and TRBJ2-5; D is unresolved. Per the germline V gene, CDR1 is SGDLS and CDR2 is YYNGEE. Trimming stripped 1 base from V and 1 base from J, with 14 bases between. The CDR3 contains 16 residues. The CDR3 reads CASSVSQLDLQETQYF. The CDR3 coding sequence is TGTGCCAGCAGCGTATCCCAGCTGGATCTCCAAGAGACCCAGTACTTC.

The rearrangement joins TRBV2 to TRBJ1-1; no firm D call. CDR1 and CDR2 from the germline V gene are SNHLY and FYNNEI. CDR3 size: 13 residues. V lost 3 bases to trimming and J lost 0 bases, with 5 bases between them. CDR3 sequence (DNA): TGTGCCAGCAGTGACTTGATGAACACTGAAGCTTTCTTT. This encodes CASSDLMNTEAFF. Based on the CDR3 plus reference TRBV2 and TRBJ1-1, the full variable domain is EPEVTQTPSHQVTQMGQEVILRCVPISNHLYFYWYRQILGQKVEFLVSFYNNEISEKSEIFDDQFSVERPDGSNFTLKIRSTKLEDSAMYFCASSDLMNTEAFFGQGTRLTVV.

This chain links TRBV7-3 with TRBJ1-5; TRBD1 matches at 12 bases. This CDR3 has 15 residues. The J segment lost 5 bases and the V segment lost 5 bases, leaving 4 bases of the junction unmatched. Germline CDR1 SGHTA, CDR2 FQGTGA. CDR3 in DNA: TGTGCCAGCAGCCTGGGACAGGGGGCTGATCAGCCCCAGCATTTT. Its translation is CASSLGQGADQPQHF.

This clone was observed a handful of times. The chain links TRBV11-2 to TRBJ2-3; D is undetermined. V was cut by 1 base and J by 2 bases, with 7 bases left in between. The CDR3 spans 14 residues. CDR1 and CDR2 from the germline V gene are SGHAT and FQNNGV. DNA of the CDR3: TGTGCCAGCAGCTTAGTGCCGTTCACAGATACGCAGTATTTT. Translating gives CASSLVPFTDTQYF. The full variable domain, in which reference TRBV11-2 and TRBJ2-3 provide the parts outside the CDR3, is EAGVAQSPRYKIIEKRQSVAFWCNPISGHATLYWYQQILGQGPKLLIQFQNNGVVDDSQLPKDRFSAERLKGVDSTLKIQPAKLEDSAVYLCASSLVPFTDTQYFGPGTRLTVL.